Below are 29 T cell receptor beta chains sequenced from a single sample in a study of blood T cell repertoires in COVID-19. Profiling relied on immunoSEQ multiplex PCR, and the TCRdb table lists in-frame clones only, not all of them. The repertoire holds roughly 55,000 clones, with approximately 79% as singletons. What was sequenced was peripheral blood. The receptors stem from a man between 60 and 70 years old with acute or convalescent COVID-19.

The gene calls are TRBV6-5 and TRBJ2-1; maybe TRBD2 (6 bases). This CDR3 spans 15 amino acids. CDR1 is MNHEY, CDR2 SVGAGI, per germline. Trimming took off 5 bases at V and 7 bases at J, with 18 bases between the two ends. The DNA of the CDR3 is TGTGCCAGCAGTCCCGGAGTAGCGGCGATAAATGAGCAGTTCTTC. The encoded protein is CASSPGVAAINEQFF.

This clone appeared once. The rearrangement links TRBV7-9 to TRBJ2-1, with TRBD1 matching over 8 bases. V dropped 7 bases and J dropped 4; count of bases not matched to a gene: 9. This CDR3 has 15 residues. Germline CDR1 reads SEHNR; CDR2 reads FQNEAQ (reference sequence). The CDR3 bases are TGTGCCAGCAACCTAGGACAGGGATTATACAATGAGCAGTTCTTC. This codes for CASNLGQGLYNEQFF. Complete variable domain (other parts from reference TRBV7-9 and TRBJ2-1): DTGVSQNPRHKITKRGQNVTFRCDPISEHNRLYWYRQTLGQGPEFLTYFQNEAQLEKSRLLSDRFSAERPKGSFSTLEIQRTEQGDSAMYLCASNLGQGLYNEQFFGPGTRLTVL.

This CDR3 is CASSFNREQETQYF. The CDR3 DNA sequence: TGTGCCAGCAGCTTCAACCGGGAGCAGGAGACCCAGTACTTC. The genes are TRBV7-2 and TRBJ2-5; D is perhaps TRBD2 (6 bases). Germline assignment: CDR1 SGHTA and CDR2 FQGNSA. The CDR3 contains 14 residues. Trimming pared 3 bases from V and 5 bases from J, leaving 13 bases between.

The chain links TRBV2 to TRBJ1-2; the match to TRBD1 covers 9 bases. The CDR3 is 15 amino acids. Germline loops: CDR1 SNHLY, CDR2 FYNNEI. Losses at the gene ends were 6 bases for V and 6 bases for J; bases not matched to a gene: 11. This CDR3 is CASSGEVTGGNGYTF. The DNA of the CDR3 is TGTGCCAGCAGCGGAGAAGTGACAGGGGGAAATGGCTACACCTTC.

This clone occurred a few times. The chain carries TRBV9 and TRBJ1-3; D might be TRBD1 (6 bases). Per the germline V gene, CDR1 is SGDLS and CDR2 is YYNGEE. V was cut by 4 bases and J by 7 bases, with 15 bases left in between. There are 14 residues in the CDR3. CDR3 residues: CASSPARGVNTIYF. DNA of the CDR3: TGTGCCAGCAGCCCGGCCAGGGGTGTGAACACCATATATTTT. Full variable domain (missing parts from reference TRBV9 and TRBJ1-3): DSGVTQTPKHLITATGQRVTLRCSPRSGDLSVYWYQQSLDQGLQFLIQYYNGEERAKGNILERFSAQQFPDLHSELNLSSLELGDSALYFCASSPARGVNTIYFGEGSWLTVV.

V and J are TRBV19 and TRBJ2-6; D not certain. Germline values: CDR1 LNHDA, CDR2 SQIVND (reference sequence). The CDR3 is 13 amino acids. The V and J ends lost 3 bases and 6 bases respectively, with 6 bases between them. Here the CDR3 DNA reads TGTGCCAGTAGTATGCGGTCGGCCAACGTCCTGACTTTC. This encodes CASSMRSANVLTF.

The rearrangement links TRBV6-6 to TRBJ1-2, with D uncertain. V was trimmed by 4 bases and J by 7 bases, leaving 19 bases between them. Germline CDR1 is MNHNY and CDR2 is SVGAGI (reference sequence). The CDR3 totals 15 residues. As DNA, the CDR3 is TGTGCCAGCAGTTTCTCTCCCGGTGCCTTTGTTGGCTACACCTTC. Its translation: CASSFSPGAFVGYTF.

The V call is TRBV11-2, the J call TRBJ2-5; no firm D call. The CDR3 has 15 residues. Looked up from germline, CDR1 is SGHAT and CDR2 is FQNNGV. V lost 4 bases to trimming and J lost 5 bases, with 17 bases between them. The CDR3 region is CASSSRPDSRETQYF. The CDR3 region has the DNA TGTGCCAGCAGCTCTCGACCCGACTCAAGGGAGACCCAGTACTTC.

This clone has just one count. The V and J genes are TRBV25-1 and TRBJ1-2; 10 positions match TRBD1. With V trimmed by 6 bases and J by 5 bases, 9 bases remained unmatched. The CDR3 extends over 15 amino acids. CDR1 and CDR2 from the germline V gene are MGHDK and SYGVNS. The CDR3 sequence is CASSPLTGGLYGYTF. CDR3 nucleotide sequence: TGTGCCAGCAGCCCCCTGACAGGGGGCCTTTATGGCTACACCTTC.

V usage is TRBV7-2 and J usage is TRBJ2-3; perhaps TRBD1 as D (5 bases). CDR1 SGHTA and CDR2 FQGNSA come from the germline V gene. V dropped 5 bases and J dropped 5 bases, with 17 bases sitting between them. The CDR3 totals 15 residues. CDR3 in DNA: TGTGCCAGCAGCCAGCAAGGACAACCAGGAGATACGCAGTATTTT. It yields the protein CASSQQGQPGDTQYF.

V usage is TRBV27 and J usage is TRBJ1-2; no clear D. Germline loops: CDR1 MNHEY, CDR2 SMNVEV (reference sequence). Trimming took off 6 bases at V and 7 bases at J, with 15 bases between the two ends. The CDR3 covers 13 residues. The CDR3 DNA reads TGTGCCAGCAGCCTTCTCGGTGGGAGTGGCTACACCTTC. Protein sequence: CASSLLGGSGYTF.

The chain has TRBV28 and TRBJ1-6; tentative D call: TRBD1 (6 bases). The V gene's germline CDR1 is MDHEN and CDR2 SYDVKM. The CDR3 contains 15 residues. Trimming took off 4 bases at V and 8 bases at J, with 15 bases between the two ends. CDR3 loop: CASSSVTEGDSPLHF. For the CDR3, the DNA is TGTGCCAGCAGTTCCGTGACTGAGGGGGATTCACCCCTCCACTTT.

This chain uses TRBV27 with TRBJ1-6; TRBD1 might be the D (6 bases). Looked up from germline, CDR1 is MNHEY and CDR2 is SMNVEV (reference sequence). Trimming pared 5 bases from V and 2 bases from J, leaving 13 bases between. The CDR3 has 16 amino acids. The CDR3 DNA sequence: TGTGCCAGCAGTCGCCTCAGGGGAACCTATAATTCACCCCTCCACTTT. Protein product: CASSRLRGTYNSPLHF.

The rearrangement uses TRBV29-1 and TRBJ1-1; 8 bases match TRBD1. Trimming at V came to 5 bases and at J to 6 bases, leaving 8 bases not matched to a gene. Germline CDR1 is SQVTM and CDR2 is ANQGSEA. This CDR3 contains 13 residues. The CDR3 region has the DNA TGCAGCGTTTTGAACAGGGGGTCCCCTGAAGCTTTCTTT. Translation: CSVLNRGSPEAFF.

In DNA form, the CDR3 reads TGCGCCAGCAGCTTGATTAGTAGCGTCGCCAACGGTGAGCAGTTCTTC. Its protein product is CASSLISSVANGEQFF. This chain joins TRBV5-1 and TRBJ2-1, with D possibly TRBD2 on 5 matching bases. There are 16 residues in the CDR3. Trimming took 1 base from V and 9 from J, leaving 20 bases between them. Germline loops: CDR1 SGHRS, CDR2 YFSETQ.

The table lists this clone with a count of one. The chain couples TRBV5-1 to TRBJ2-6; D ambiguous. V dropped 4 bases and J dropped 0 bases, with 5 bases sitting between them. The germline V gene has CDR1 SGHRS and CDR2 YFSETQ. The CDR3 covers 14 residues. CDR3 residues: CASSLPSGANVLTF. For the CDR3, the DNA is TGCGCCAGCAGCCTCCCCTCTGGGGCCAACGTCCTGACTTTC. Together with reference TRBV5-1 and TRBJ2-6, the CDR3 gives the full variable domain: KAGVTQTPRYLIKTRGQQVTLSCSPISGHRSVSWYQQTPGQGLQFLFEYFSETQRNKGNFPGRFSGRQFSNSRSEMNVSTLELGDSALYLCASSLPSGANVLTFGAGSRLTVL.

This CDR3 is CASSVGTTNTEAFF. CDR3 sequence (DNA): TGTGCCAGCAGCGTAGGTACTACGAACACTGAAGCTTTCTTT. The chain links TRBV9 to TRBJ1-1, with D unresolved. Looked up from germline, CDR1 is SGDLS and CDR2 is YYNGEE. Trimming removed 0 bases at V and 1 base at J, with 7 bases between. The CDR3 consists of 14 residues. Drawing the rest from reference TRBV9 and TRBJ1-1, the complete variable domain is DSGVTQTPKHLITATGQRVTLRCSPRSGDLSVYWYQQSLDQGLQFLIQYYNGEERAKGNILERFSAQQFPDLHSELNLSSLELGDSALYFCASSVGTTNTEAFFGQGTRLTVV.

The CDR3 sequence is CAWSRQGVDTQYF. CDR3 DNA: TGTGCCTGGAGTCGGCAGGGGGTAGATACGCAGTATTTT. The chain is built from TRBV30 and TRBJ2-3, with 7 bases lining up with TRBD1. The CDR3 covers 13 residues. Germline values: CDR1 GTSNPN, CDR2 SVGIG (reference sequence). V trimming: 2 bases; J trimming: 5 bases; junction bases outside the gene matches: 4.

V usage is TRBV18 and J usage is TRBJ2-7; the D gene is possibly TRBD1 (6 bases). CDR1 and CDR2 (germline): KGHSH, LQKENI. V lost 3 bases to trimming and J lost 1 base, with 10 bases between them. This CDR3 contains 14 residues. CDR3 nucleotide sequence: TGTGCCAGCTCACCGTCAGGGGTGTCCTACGAGCAGTACTTC. Amino acids: CASSPSGVSYEQYF.

This chain connects TRBV24-1 to TRBJ2-2, with D possibly TRBD2 on 7 matching bases. The CDR3 is made up of 16 amino acids. Germline loops: CDR1 KGHDR, CDR2 SFDVKD. Trimming took off 3 bases at V and 4 bases at J, with 14 bases between the two ends. As DNA, the CDR3 is TGTGCCACCAGTGATCCTGCCGGGGGGCGCACCGGGGAGCTGTTTTTT. Translating gives CATSDPAGGRTGELFF.

The chain uses TRBV5-1 and TRBJ2-5; a weak D match, TRBD1 (5 bases). Trimming pared 0 bases from V and 3 bases from J, leaving 9 bases between. The CDR3 loop spans 14 amino acids. Germline-derived CDR1 and CDR2 are SGHRS and YFSETQ. The CDR3 sequence: CASSLEVGEETQYF. The CDR3 nucleotides read TGCGCCAGCAGCTTGGAAGTAGGGGAAGAGACCCAGTACTTC. The variable domain in full, with the rest retrieved from reference TRBV5-1 and TRBJ2-5, is KAGVTQTPRYLIKTRGQQVTLSCSPISGHRSVSWYQQTPGQGLQFLFEYFSETQRNKGNFPGRFSGRQFSNSRSEMNVSTLELGDSALYLCASSLEVGEETQYFGPGTRLLVL.

V and J are TRBV6-5 and TRBJ2-2; D might be TRBD2 (5 bases). The CDR3 is 14 residues long. Trimming took off 8 bases at V and 1 base at J, with 11 bases between the two ends. CDR1 is MNHEY and CDR2 is SVGAGI in the germline V gene. The CDR3 bases are TGTGCCAGCCTTTTTGGAGGGAACACCGGGGAGCTGTTTTTT. It translates to CASLFGGNTGELFF.

This clone came up a few times. The chain uses TRBV5-8 and TRBJ1-2; D remains unclear. Germline V gives CDR1 SGHTS, CDR2 YDEGEE. The CDR3 sequence is 13 residues long. V was trimmed by 0 bases and J by 4 bases, leaving 7 bases between them. CDR3 sequence reads: CASSLAGIYGYTF. As DNA, the CDR3 is TGTGCCAGCAGCTTGGCCGGGATCTATGGCTACACCTTC.

The CDR3 DNA sequence: TGTGCCAGCAGCTTAGCGCTAGCGGGGGTCTCCGAGCAGTACTTC. Protein: CASSLALAGVSEQYF. V and J are TRBV7-8 and TRBJ2-7, with 10 nucleotides matching TRBD2. In germline, CDR1 is SGHVS, CDR2 FQNEAQ. Trimming cost V 0 bases and J 6 bases; bases outside gene matches: 5. The CDR3 is 15 amino acids.

The rearrangement links TRBV27 to TRBJ1-2; D possibly corresponds to TRBD1 (6 bases). Trimming stripped 8 bases from V and 1 base from J, with 14 bases between. The CDR3 runs to 14 residues. Germline CDR1 MNHEY, CDR2 SMNVEV (reference sequence). CDR3 coding DNA: TGTGCCAGCGGGGGGGGCAACCTTAACTATGGCTACACCTTC. Translation: CASGGGNLNYGYTF.

The rearrangement links TRBV4-1 to TRBJ2-5; 9 bases are shared with TRBD1. Germline V CDR1 and CDR2: MGHRA, YSYEKL. Trimming removed 1 base from V and 9 bases from J; junction bases left unmatched: 9. CDR3 size: 15 residues. CDR3 loop: CASSQGDRAQAAQYF. The CDR3 region has the DNA TGCGCCAGCAGCCAAGGGGACAGGGCCCAGGCGGCCCAGTACTTC.

The chain couples TRBV5-4 to TRBJ2-7, with D perhaps matching TRBD2 (5 bases). The CDR3 is 15 residues long. Trimming shortened V by 4 bases and J by 2 bases, and 16 bases separated the two germline ends. Per the germline V gene, CDR1 is SGHNT and CDR2 is YYREEE (reference sequence). CDR3 sequence: CASSPDVPTTYEQYF. CDR3 in DNA: TGTGCCAGCAGCCCGGACGTCCCGACTACCTACGAGCAGTACTTC. Looking up the rest from reference TRBV5-4 and TRBJ2-7 gives the full variable domain: ETGVTQSPTHLIKTRGQQVTLRCSSQSGHNTVSWYQQALGQGPQFIFQYYREEENGRGNFPPRFSGLQFPNYSSELNVNALELDDSALYLCASSPDVPTTYEQYFGPGTRLTVT.

In its sample, this clone was seen a few times. The chain couples TRBV4-1 to TRBJ1-5; possibly TRBD1 for D (5 bases). The CDR3 has 17 amino acids. The germline CDR1 and CDR2 sequences are MGHRA and YSYEKL. Trimming took off 4 bases at V and 0 bases at J, with 16 bases between the two ends. This chain's CDR3 is CASSRGGGVDSNQPQHF. The CDR3 DNA is TGCGCCAGCAGCCGCGGCGGGGGGGTAGATAGCAATCAGCCCCAGCATTTT.

Regarding this clone: Distinct nucleotide sequences in the sample also encode this CDR3. This rearrangement joins TRBV24-1 to TRBJ2-5, with D perhaps TRBD2 (6 bases). Germline-derived CDR1 and CDR2 are KGHDR and SFDVKD. CDR3 length: 13 residues. V lost 7 bases and J 4 bases, leaving 12 bases between the germline ends. CDR3 sequence reads: CATRRGPGETQYF. The CDR3 DNA reads as TGTGCCACCAGGCGGGGTCCGGGAGAGACCCAGTACTTC.